The TCR beta chain under discussion was sequenced for a study of T-cell reconstitution after alpha-beta-depleted transplantation in children. Study results and caveats: It was surviving recipient T cells and thymic progenitors that gave some patients high TCRbeta diversity at day 60. In patients about two months after transplant, alpha-beta T cells reportedly arose from several hundred expanded graft clones. The main origin of T-cell counts and diversity one year after transplant was newly produced T cells.

This clonotype has only a few counts. Its antigen is still unknown. Unique molecular identifiers featured in how the TCRbeta library was prepared. Via MiXCR, TCRdb re-called the PCR reads, giving one row per CDR3 protein. Here the sample spans 900,000 or so distinct CDR3 sequences, approximately 15% being singletons. The CDR3 contains 15 residues. V dropped 7 bases and J dropped 7 bases, with 22 bases sitting between them. Germline values: CDR1 MNHEY, CDR2 SMNVEV (reference sequence). Sequencing was performed on PBMCs, mostly from graft donor cells, taken 360 days after TCRalphabeta/CD19-depleted stem cell transplant. The clonotype was recovered from a male patient younger than 18 who had a stem cell transplant for acute lymphoblastic leukemia, so the T cells may come from the graft donor. This chain joins TRBV27 and TRBJ2-5, with D possibly TRBD2 on 6 matching bases. CDR3 sequence reads: CASTPALASEGTQYF. The DNA of the CDR3 is TGTGCCAGCACCCCTGCACTAGCTTCAGAAGGGACCCAGTACTTC.